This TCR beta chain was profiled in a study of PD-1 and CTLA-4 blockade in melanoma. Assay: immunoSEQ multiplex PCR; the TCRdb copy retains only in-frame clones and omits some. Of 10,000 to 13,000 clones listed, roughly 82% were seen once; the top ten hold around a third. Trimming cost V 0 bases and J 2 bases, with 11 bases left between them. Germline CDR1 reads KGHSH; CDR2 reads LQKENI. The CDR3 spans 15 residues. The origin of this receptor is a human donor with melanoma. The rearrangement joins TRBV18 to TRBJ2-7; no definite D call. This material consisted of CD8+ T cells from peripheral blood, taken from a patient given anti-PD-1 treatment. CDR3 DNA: TGTGCCAGCTCACCACCGCACTTTGGGGCCTACGAGCAGTACTTC. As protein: CASSPPHFGAYEQYF. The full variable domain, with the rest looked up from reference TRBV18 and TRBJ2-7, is NAGVMQNPRHLVRRRGQEARLRCSPMKGHSHVYWYRQLPEEGLKFMVYLQKENIIDESGMPKERFSAEFPKEGPSILRIQQVVRGDSAAYFCASSPPHFGAYEQYFGPGTRLTVT.